One and the same sample provided the 5 T cell receptor beta chains below, sequenced in a study of blood T cell repertoires in COVID-19. Only in-frame clones appear in the TCRdb table, and some are missing; sequencing was by immunoSEQ multiplex PCR. The sample yields 150,000 to 200,000 clones, about 83% seen once. The specimen was peripheral blood. The receptors come from a human donor in a cohort sampled during active COVID-19.

J is TRBJ1-1 and V is TRBV11-2; 8 bases align to TRBD1. This CDR3 contains 14 residues. CDR1 is SGHAT, CDR2 FQNNGV, per germline. With 3 bases clipped from V and 7 bases from J, the junction kept 7 bases outside the gene matches. The CDR3 DNA sequence: TGTGCCAGCAGCTTGGGGCAGGGGGCCCGTGAAGCTTTCTTT. Translated: CASSLGQGAREAFF.

This clone was found a few times. The chain employs TRBV7-3 and TRBJ1-2; TRBD1 aligns across 7 bases. V was pared by 6 bases and J by 4 bases, with 14 bases of the junction left unmatched. This CDR3 spans 16 amino acids. Germline values: CDR1 SGHTA, CDR2 FQGTGA. The CDR3 DNA reads as TGTGCCAGCAGGTCCCGGGGGACAGCCGGGGGCTATGGCTACACCTTC. Protein product: CASRSRGTAGGYGYTF.

The genes are TRBV5-6 and TRBJ2-7, with TRBD2 as a possible D gene (6 bases). Trimming removed 0 bases at V and 7 bases at J, with 17 bases between. The CDR3 loop spans 15 amino acids. Germline V lookup: CDR1 SGHDT, CDR2 YYEEEE. The CDR3 reads CASSLVPGEQSEQYF. CDR3 nucleotide sequence: TGTGCCAGCAGCTTGGTGCCGGGAGAACAGTCGGAGCAGTACTTC.

V gene TRBV28 combines with J gene TRBJ2-7, with D possibly matching TRBD2 (7 bases). V lost 6 bases and J lost 6, with 15 bases in between. This CDR3 has 13 amino acids. Germline-derived CDR1 and CDR2 are MDHEN and SYDVKM. CDR3 DNA: TGTGCCAGCAGCTTGGGGGGGCCCGGCGAGCAGTACTTC. This encodes CASSLGGPGEQYF.

The CDR3 spells CASRVGGGGGGNTGELFF. Here the CDR3 DNA reads TGTGCCAGCAGGGTCGGCGGGGGGGGCGGGGGCAACACCGGGGAGCTGTTTTTT. The chain links TRBV9 to TRBJ2-2; 9 nucleotides agree with TRBD2. The length of the CDR3 is 18 residues. The germline V gene encodes CDR1 SGDLS and CDR2 YYNGEE. V lost 5 bases to trimming and J lost 2 bases; unmatched junction nucleotides: 13.